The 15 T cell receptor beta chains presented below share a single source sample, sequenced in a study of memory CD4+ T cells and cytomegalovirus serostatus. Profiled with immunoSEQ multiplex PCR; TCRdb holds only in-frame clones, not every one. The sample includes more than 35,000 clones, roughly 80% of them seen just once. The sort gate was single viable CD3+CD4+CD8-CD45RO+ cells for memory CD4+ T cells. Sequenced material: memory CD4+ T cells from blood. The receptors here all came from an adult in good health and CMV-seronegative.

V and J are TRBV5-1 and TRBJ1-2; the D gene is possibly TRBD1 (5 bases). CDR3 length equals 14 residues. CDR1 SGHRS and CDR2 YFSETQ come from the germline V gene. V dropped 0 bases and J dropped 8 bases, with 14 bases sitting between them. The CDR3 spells CASSLGAREQGYTF. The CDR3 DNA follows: TGCGCCAGCAGCTTGGGTGCCAGGGAGCAGGGCTACACCTTC.

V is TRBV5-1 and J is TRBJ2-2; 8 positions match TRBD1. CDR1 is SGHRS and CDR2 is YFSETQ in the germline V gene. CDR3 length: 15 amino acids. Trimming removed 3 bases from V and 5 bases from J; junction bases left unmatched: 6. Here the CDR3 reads CASSSDWTGTGELFF. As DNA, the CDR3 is TGCGCCAGCAGCTCCGATTGGACAGGGACCGGGGAGCTGTTTTTT.

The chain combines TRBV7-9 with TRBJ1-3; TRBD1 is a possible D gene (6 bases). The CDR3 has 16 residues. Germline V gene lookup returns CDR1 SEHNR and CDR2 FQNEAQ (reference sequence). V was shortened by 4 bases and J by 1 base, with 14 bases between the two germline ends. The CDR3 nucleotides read TGTGCCAGCAGCTCAAACCCCAGGGGTTCTGGAAACACCATATATTTT. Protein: CASSSNPRGSGNTIYF.

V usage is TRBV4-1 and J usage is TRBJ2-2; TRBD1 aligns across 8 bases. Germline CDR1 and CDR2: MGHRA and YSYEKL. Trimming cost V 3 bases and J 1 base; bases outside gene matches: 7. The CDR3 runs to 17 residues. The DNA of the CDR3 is TGCGCCAGCAGCCAGACCAGGGGGCCAATGAACACCGGGGAGCTGTTTTTT. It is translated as CASSQTRGPMNTGELFF.

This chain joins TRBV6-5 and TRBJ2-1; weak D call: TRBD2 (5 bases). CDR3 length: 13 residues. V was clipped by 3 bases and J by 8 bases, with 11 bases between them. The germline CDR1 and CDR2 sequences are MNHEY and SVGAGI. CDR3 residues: CASSYWLGDEQFF. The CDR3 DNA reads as TGTGCCAGCAGTTATTGGCTCGGGGATGAGCAGTTCTTC.

The CDR3 sequence is CASSFKGQGSYEQYF. CDR3 bases: TGTGCCAGCAGCTTTAAGGGACAGGGATCCTACGAGCAGTACTTC. The V call is TRBV7-8, the J call TRBJ2-7, with 9 bases lining up with TRBD1. CDR3 length: 15 residues. Germline CDR1 is SGHVS and CDR2 is FQNEAQ. V shed 3 bases and J 1 base; nucleotides not matched to a gene: 4.

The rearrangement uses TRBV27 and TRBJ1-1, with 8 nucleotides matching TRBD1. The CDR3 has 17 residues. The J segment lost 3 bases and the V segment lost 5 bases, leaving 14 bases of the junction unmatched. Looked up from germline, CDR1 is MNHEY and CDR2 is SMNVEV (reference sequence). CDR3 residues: CASSIRGQGVGYTEAFF. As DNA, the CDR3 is TGTGCCAGCAGTATAAGAGGACAGGGAGTTGGGTACACTGAAGCTTTCTTT.

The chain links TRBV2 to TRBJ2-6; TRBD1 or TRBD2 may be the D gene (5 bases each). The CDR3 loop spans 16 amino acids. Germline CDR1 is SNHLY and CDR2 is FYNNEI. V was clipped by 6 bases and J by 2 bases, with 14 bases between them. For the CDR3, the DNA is TGTGCCAGCAGCGCGCACCGGGACCCTGGGGCCAACGTCCTGACTTTC. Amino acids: CASSAHRDPGANVLTF.

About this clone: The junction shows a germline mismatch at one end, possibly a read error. CDR3 DNA sequence: TGTGCCAGCACTTTAACCGGGACAGGGGGAGACTATGGCTACACCTTC. Residues: CASTLTGTGGDYGYTF. This chain uses TRBV27 with TRBJ1-2; 11 nucleotides match TRBD1. Germline assignment: CDR1 MNHEY and CDR2 SMNVEV (reference sequence). This CDR3 comprises 16 residues.

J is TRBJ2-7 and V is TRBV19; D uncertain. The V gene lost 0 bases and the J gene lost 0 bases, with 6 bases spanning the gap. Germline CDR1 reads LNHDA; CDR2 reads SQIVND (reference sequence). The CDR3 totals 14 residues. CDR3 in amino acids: CASSIDGSSYEQYF. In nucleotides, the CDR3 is TGTGCCAGTAGTATAGACGGAAGCTCCTACGAGCAGTACTTC.

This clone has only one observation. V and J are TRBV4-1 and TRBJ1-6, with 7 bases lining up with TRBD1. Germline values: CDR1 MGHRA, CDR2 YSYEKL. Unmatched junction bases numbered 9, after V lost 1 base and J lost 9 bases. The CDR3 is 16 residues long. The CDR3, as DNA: TGCGCCAGCAGCCAAGGCACCGGGACAGAGGGTTCACCCCTCCACTTT. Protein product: CASSQGTGTEGSPLHF.

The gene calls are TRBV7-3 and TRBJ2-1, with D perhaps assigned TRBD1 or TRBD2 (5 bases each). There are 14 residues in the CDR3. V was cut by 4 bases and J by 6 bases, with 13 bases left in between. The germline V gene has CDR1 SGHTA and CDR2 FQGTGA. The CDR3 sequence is CASSSQGSGNEQFF. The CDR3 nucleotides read TGTGCCAGCAGCTCCCAGGGAAGCGGCAATGAGCAGTTCTTC.

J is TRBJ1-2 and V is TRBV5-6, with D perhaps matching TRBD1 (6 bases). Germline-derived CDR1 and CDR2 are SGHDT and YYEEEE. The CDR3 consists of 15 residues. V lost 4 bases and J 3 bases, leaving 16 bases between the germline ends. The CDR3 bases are TGTGCCAGCAGCCCGACAGGAGGAGTACACTATGGCTACACCTTC. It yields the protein CASSPTGGVHYGYTF.

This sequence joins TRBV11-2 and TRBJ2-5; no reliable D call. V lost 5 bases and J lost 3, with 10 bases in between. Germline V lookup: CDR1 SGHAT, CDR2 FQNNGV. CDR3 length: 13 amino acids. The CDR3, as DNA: TGTGCCAGCAGCCCTGATGGGGAAGAGACCCAGTACTTC. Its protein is CASSPDGEETQYF.

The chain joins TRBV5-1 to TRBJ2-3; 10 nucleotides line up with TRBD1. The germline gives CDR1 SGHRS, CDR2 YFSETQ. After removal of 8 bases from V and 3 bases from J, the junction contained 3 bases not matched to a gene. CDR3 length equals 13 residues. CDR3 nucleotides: TGCGCCAGTAGACAGGGGGCGACAGATACGCAGTATTTT. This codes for CASRQGATDTQYF.